These T cell receptor beta chains were read from a single sample in a study of post-analysis software for immune sequencing data. TCRdb ran MiXCR on the PCR reads and lists one entry per CDR3 protein. The sample lists 550,000 to 700,000 distinct CDR3 sequences; roughly 40% were seen once. Sequenced sample: blood. The receptors here all came from a girl aged 10 to 17 with multiple sclerosis. Both conserved end residues are part of each CDR3. D genes are given only for firm matches. Not every row has a clone size; where given, it reads once, few, many or a size class.

clone_size: -; j_call: TRBJ2-7; d_call: TRBD2; v_call: TRBV5-1; cdr3_aa: CASSLGPGTSSYEQYF
clone_size: -; j_call: TRBJ1-1; d_call: -; v_call: TRBV7-9; cdr3_aa: CASSLIILESLLTEAFF
clone_size: -; j_call: TRBJ1-2; d_call: -; v_call: TRBV4-1; cdr3_aa: CASSPQIVDGYGYTF
clone_size: -; j_call: TRBJ1-5; d_call: TRBD1; v_call: TRBV7-6; cdr3_aa: CASSLAPRGGYSNQPQHF
clone_size: few; j_call: TRBJ2-5; d_call: -; v_call: TRBV20-1; cdr3_aa: CSARMGPQETQYF
clone_size: -; j_call: TRBJ1-1; d_call: -; v_call: TRBV12-3/TRBV12-4; cdr3_aa: CASSLRVDTEAFF
clone_size: -; j_call: TRBJ1-1; d_call: -; v_call: TRBV12-3/TRBV12-4; cdr3_aa: CASSLASPTEAFF
clone_size: -; j_call: TRBJ2-3; d_call: TRBD1; v_call: TRBV9; cdr3_aa: CASSVRTGASDTQYF
clone_size: -; j_call: TRBJ2-5; d_call: -; v_call: TRBV3-1; cdr3_aa: CASSHRRIAQETQYF
clone_size: -; j_call: TRBJ2-3; d_call: TRBD1; v_call: TRBV7-9; cdr3_aa: CASSFDRAEDTQYF
clone_size: few; j_call: TRBJ1-1; d_call: TRBD1; v_call: TRBV10-3; cdr3_aa: CAISPDRAGGISEAFF
clone_size: once; j_call: TRBJ2-5; d_call: -; v_call: TRBV25-1; cdr3_aa: CASSDLSGTPEETQYF
clone_size: -; j_call: TRBJ2-6; d_call: -; v_call: TRBV30; cdr3_aa: CAYEYSGANVLTF
clone_size: -; j_call: -; d_call: TRBD2; v_call: TRBV12-3/TRBV12-4; cdr3_aa: CASSLTSGVYEQYF
clone_size: -; j_call: TRBJ2-7; d_call: -; v_call: TRBV7-9; cdr3_aa: CASSLASTVEQYF
clone_size: few; j_call: TRBJ2-7; d_call: -; v_call: TRBV12-3/TRBV12-4; cdr3_aa: CASSLEFFYEQYF
clone_size: few; j_call: TRBJ1-1; d_call: TRBD1; v_call: TRBV4-1; cdr3_aa: CASSQSGTGSTEAFF
clone_size: -; j_call: TRBJ2-1; d_call: -; v_call: TRBV10-3; cdr3_aa: CAISESGDEQFF
clone_size: few; j_call: TRBJ2-3; d_call: TRBD2; v_call: TRBV29-1; cdr3_aa: CSSANSGRATDTQYF
clone_size: few; j_call: TRBJ2-3; d_call: -; v_call: TRBV12-3/TRBV12-4; cdr3_aa: CASSFGPFDTQYF
clone_size: -; j_call: TRBJ2-5; d_call: -; v_call: TRBV7-2; cdr3_aa: CASSLPRQPETQYF
clone_size: -; j_call: TRBJ2-2; d_call: -; v_call: TRBV7-9; cdr3_aa: CASISDTGELFF
clone_size: -; j_call: -; d_call: TRBD1; v_call: TRBV4-1; cdr3_aa: CASSQVLQGTYEQYF
clone_size: few; j_call: TRBJ1-2; d_call: TRBD1; v_call: TRBV28; cdr3_aa: CASSLDRGRFGGYTF
clone_size: few; j_call: TRBJ1-2; d_call: -; v_call: TRBV4-1; cdr3_aa: CASSQVQEYYGYTF
clone_size: -; j_call: TRBJ1-1; d_call: -; v_call: TRBV5-1; cdr3_aa: CASSSSGAHINTEAFF
clone_size: few; j_call: TRBJ2-5; d_call: TRBD2; v_call: TRBV9; cdr3_aa: CASSVTSGRAAETQYF
clone_size: -; j_call: TRBJ2-1; d_call: TRBD2; v_call: TRBV12-3/TRBV12-4; cdr3_aa: CASTRTSATQETQFF
clone_size: -; j_call: TRBJ2-2; d_call: TRBD1; v_call: TRBV6-6; cdr3_aa: CASGTALTLLSGELFF
clone_size: few; j_call: TRBJ2-1; d_call: TRBD1; v_call: TRBV12-3/TRBV12-4; cdr3_aa: CASSLGQGGGNEQFF
clone_size: -; j_call: TRBJ2-5; d_call: TRBD2; v_call: TRBV20-1; cdr3_aa: CSARGSGETQYF
clone_size: -; j_call: TRBJ1-4; d_call: -; v_call: TRBV12-3/TRBV12-4; cdr3_aa: CASSWSGPATNEKLFF